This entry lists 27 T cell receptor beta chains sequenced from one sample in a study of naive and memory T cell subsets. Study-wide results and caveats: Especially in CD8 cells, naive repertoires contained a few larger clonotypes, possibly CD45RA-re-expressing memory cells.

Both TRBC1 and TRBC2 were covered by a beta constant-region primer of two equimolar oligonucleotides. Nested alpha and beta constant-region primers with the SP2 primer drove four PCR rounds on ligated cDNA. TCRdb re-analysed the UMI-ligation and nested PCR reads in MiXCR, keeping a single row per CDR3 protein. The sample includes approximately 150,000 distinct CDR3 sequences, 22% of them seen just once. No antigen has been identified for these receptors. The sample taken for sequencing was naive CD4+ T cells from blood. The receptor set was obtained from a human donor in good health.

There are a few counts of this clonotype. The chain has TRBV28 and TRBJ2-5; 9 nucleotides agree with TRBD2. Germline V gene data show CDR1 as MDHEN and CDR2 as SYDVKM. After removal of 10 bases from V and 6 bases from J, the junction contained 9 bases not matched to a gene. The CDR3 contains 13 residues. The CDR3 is CAIGAGGGKTQYF. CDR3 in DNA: TGTGCCATCGGGGCGGGAGGGGGAAAGACCCAGTACTTC.

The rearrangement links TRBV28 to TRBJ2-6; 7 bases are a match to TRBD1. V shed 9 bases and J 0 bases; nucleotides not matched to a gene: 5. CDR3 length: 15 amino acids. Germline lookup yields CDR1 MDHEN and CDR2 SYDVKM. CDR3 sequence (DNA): TGTGCCAGTGTAGGGGGCTCCTCTGGGGCCAACGTCCTGACTTTC. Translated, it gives CASVGGSSGANVLTF.

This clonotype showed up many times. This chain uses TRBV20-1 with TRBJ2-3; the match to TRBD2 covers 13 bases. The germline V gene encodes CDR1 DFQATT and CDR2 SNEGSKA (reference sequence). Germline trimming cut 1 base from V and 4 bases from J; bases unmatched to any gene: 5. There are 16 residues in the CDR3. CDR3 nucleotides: TGCAGTGCTAGAGGGACTAGCGGGAGCATCCCAGATACGCAGTATTTT. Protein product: CSARGTSGSIPDTQYF.

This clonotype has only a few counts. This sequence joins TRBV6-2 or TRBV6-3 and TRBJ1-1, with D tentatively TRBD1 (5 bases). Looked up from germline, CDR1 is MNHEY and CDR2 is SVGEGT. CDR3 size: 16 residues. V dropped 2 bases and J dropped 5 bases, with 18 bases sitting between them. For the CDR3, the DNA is TGTGCCAGCAGTTACCCTTCAGGGAAGTGGAGGACTGAAGCTTTCTTT. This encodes CASSYPSGKWRTEAFF.

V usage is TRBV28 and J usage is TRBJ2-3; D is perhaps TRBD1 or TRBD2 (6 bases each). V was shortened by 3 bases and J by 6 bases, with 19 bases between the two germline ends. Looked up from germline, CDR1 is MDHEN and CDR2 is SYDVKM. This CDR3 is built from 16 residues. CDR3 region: CASSFAKGGFRDTQYF. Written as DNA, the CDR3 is TGTGCCAGCAGTTTTGCCAAGGGGGGATTTAGGGATACGCAGTATTTT.

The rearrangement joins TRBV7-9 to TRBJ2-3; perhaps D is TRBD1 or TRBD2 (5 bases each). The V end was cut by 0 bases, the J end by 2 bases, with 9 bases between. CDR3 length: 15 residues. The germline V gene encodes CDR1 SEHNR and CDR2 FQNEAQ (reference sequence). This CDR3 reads CASSLAGGDTDTQYF. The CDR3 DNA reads TGTGCCAGCAGCTTAGCTGGGGGAGACACAGATACGCAGTATTTT.

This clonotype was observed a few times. Here the CDR3 reads CASSAGQRLTIYF. As DNA, the CDR3 is TGTGCCAGCAGCGCAGGGCAACGTCTCACCATATATTTT. The chain has TRBV7-2 and TRBJ1-3; D possibly corresponds to TRBD1 (5 bases). Germline V gives CDR1 SGHTA, CDR2 FQGNSA. This CDR3 has 13 residues. V shed 5 bases and J shed 9 bases, with 14 bases lying between them.

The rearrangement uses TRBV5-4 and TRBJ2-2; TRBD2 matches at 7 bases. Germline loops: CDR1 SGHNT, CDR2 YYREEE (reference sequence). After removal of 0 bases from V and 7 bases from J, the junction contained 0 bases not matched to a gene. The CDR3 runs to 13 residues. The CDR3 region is CASSLAGGGELFF. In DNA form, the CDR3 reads TGTGCCAGCAGCTTGGCGGGAGGCGGGGAGCTGTTTTTT.

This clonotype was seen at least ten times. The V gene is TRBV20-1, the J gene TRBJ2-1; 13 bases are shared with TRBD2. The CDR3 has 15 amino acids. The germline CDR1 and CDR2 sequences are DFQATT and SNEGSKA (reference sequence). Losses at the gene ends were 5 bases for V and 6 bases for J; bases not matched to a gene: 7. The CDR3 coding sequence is TGCAGTGCTGGGTTACTAGCGGGAGGGCCCAATGAGCAGTTCTTC. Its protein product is CSAGLLAGGPNEQFF.

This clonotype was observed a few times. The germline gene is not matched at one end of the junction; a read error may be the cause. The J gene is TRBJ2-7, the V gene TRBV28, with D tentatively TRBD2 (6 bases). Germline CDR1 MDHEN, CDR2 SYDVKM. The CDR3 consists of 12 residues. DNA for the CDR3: TGTGCCAGCAGAGATACACGGTGGGGGGAGGTCTTC. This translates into CASRDTRWGEVF.

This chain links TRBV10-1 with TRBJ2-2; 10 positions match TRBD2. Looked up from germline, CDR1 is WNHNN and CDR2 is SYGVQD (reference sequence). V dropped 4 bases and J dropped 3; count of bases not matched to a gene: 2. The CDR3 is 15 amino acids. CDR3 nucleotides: TGCGCCAGCAGTGGAGGACTAGCGGACACCGGGGAGCTGTTTTTT. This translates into CASSGGLADTGELFF.

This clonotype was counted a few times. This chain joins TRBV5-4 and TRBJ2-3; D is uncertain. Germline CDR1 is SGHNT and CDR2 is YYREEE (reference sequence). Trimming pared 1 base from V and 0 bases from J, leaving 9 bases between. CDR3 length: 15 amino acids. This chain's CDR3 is CASSLRLLSTDTQYF. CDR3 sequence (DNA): TGTGCCAGCAGCTTGAGGCTGCTTAGCACAGATACGCAGTATTTT.

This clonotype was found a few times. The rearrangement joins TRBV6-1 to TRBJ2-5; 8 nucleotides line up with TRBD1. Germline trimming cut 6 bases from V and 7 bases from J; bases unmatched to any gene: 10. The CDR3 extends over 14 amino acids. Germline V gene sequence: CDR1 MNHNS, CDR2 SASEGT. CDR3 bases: TGTGCCAGCAGAGCCGGACAGGGACTTGGGACCCAGTACTTC. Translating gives CASRAGQGLGTQYF.

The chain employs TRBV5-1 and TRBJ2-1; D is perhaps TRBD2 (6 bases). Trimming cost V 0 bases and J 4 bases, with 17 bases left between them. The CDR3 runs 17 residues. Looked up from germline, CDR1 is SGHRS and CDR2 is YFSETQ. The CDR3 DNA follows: TGCGCCAGCAGCTTGGGTAGTATCGGGAGCGTTTACAATGAGCAGTTCTTC. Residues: CASSLGSIGSVYNEQFF.

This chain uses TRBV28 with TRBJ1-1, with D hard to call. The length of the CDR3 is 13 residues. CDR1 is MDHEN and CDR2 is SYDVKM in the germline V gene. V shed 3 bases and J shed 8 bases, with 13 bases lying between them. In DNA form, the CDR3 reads TGTGCCAGCAGTTTCGGGCCTAAGGGCGAAGCTTTCTTT. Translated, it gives CASSFGPKGEAFF.

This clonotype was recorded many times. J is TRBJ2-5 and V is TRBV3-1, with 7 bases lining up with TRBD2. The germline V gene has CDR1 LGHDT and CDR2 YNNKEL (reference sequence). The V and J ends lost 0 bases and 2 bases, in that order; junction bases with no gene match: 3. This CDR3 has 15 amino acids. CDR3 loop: CASSQDWRGQETQYF. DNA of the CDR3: TGTGCCAGCAGCCAAGATTGGCGGGGGCAAGAGACCCAGTACTTC.

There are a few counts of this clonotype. This chain's CDR3 is CASRGQGLTYEQYF. In DNA form, the CDR3 reads TGTGCCAGCAGGGGACAGGGCCTTACCTACGAGCAGTACTTC. V is TRBV6-2 or TRBV6-3 and J is TRBJ2-7, with TRBD1 matching 9 bases. The junction had 5 bases not matched to a gene; V was cut back by 6 bases and J by 2 bases. Per germline, CDR1 MNHEY and CDR2 SVGEGT. This CDR3 comprises 14 residues.

CDR3 amino acids: CSASRGGKLFF. In DNA, the CDR3 is TGCAGTGCTAGTCGGGGGGGAAAACTGTTTTTT. The J gene is TRBJ1-4, the V gene TRBV20-1; the D gene is possibly TRBD1 (5 bases). CDR3 length: 11 residues. Germline lookup yields CDR1 DFQATT and CDR2 SNEGSKA (reference sequence). Trimming pared 3 bases from V and 10 bases from J, leaving 9 bases between.

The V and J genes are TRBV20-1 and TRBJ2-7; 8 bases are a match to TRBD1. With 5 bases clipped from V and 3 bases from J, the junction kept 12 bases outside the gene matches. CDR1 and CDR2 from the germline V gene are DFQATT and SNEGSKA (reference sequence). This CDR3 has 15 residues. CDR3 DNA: TGCAGTGCTGGACGAATCGGGACAGGACACTACGAGCAGTACTTC. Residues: CSAGRIGTGHYEQYF.

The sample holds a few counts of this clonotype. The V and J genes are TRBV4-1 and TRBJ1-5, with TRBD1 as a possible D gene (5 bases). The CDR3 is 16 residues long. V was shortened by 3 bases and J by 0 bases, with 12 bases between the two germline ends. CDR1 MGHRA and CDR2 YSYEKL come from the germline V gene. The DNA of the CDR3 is TGCGCCAGCAGCCATGGGGGGACGAATAGCAATCAGCCCCAGCATTTT. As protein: CASSHGGTNSNQPQHF.

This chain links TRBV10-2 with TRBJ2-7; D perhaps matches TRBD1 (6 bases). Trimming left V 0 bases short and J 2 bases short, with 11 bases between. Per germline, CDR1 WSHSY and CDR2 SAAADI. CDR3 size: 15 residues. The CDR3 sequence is CASSESIGGTYEQYF. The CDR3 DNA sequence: TGCGCCAGCAGTGAGTCGATAGGGGGTACCTACGAGCAGTACTTC.

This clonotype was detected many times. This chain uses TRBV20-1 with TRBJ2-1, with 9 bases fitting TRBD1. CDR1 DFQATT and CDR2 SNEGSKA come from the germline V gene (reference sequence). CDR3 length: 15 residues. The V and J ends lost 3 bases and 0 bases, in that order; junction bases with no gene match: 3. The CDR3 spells CSASPTGGSYNEQFF. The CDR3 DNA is TGCAGTGCTAGTCCGACAGGGGGCTCCTACAATGAGCAGTTCTTC.

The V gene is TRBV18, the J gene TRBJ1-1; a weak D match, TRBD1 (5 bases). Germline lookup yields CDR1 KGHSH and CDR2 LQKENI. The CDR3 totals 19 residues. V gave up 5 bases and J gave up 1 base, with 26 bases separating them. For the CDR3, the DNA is TGTGCCAGCTCAAGGTTTCCTCTCAGGGCCCAGGCGAGGAACACTGAAGCTTTCTTT. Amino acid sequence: CASSRFPLRAQARNTEAFF.

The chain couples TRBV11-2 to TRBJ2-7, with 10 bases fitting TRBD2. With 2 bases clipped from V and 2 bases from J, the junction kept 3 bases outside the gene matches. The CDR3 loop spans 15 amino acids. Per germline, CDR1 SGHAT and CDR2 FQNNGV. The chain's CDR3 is CASSLLAGVPYEQYF. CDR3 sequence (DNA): TGTGCCAGCAGCTTACTAGCGGGAGTGCCCTACGAGCAGTACTTC.

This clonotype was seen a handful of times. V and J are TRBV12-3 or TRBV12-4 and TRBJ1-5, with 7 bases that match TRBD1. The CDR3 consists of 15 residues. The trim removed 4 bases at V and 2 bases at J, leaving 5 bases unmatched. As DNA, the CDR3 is TGTGCCAGCAGTTCTACCACAGGGGGCAATCAGCCCCAGCATTTT. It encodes CASSSTTGGNQPQHF.

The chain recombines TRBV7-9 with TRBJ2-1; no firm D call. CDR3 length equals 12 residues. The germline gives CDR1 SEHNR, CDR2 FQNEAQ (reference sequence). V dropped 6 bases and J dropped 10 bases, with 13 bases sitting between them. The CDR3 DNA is TGTGCCAGCAGGAGAATTACAAGCGAGCAGTTCTTC. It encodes CASRRITSEQFF. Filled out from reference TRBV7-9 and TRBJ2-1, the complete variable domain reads DTGVSQNPRHKITKRGQNVTFRCDPISEHNRLYWYRQTLGQGPEFLTYFQNEAQLEKSRLLSDRFSAERPKGSFSTLEIQRTEQGDSAMYLCASRRITSEQFFGPGTRLTVL.

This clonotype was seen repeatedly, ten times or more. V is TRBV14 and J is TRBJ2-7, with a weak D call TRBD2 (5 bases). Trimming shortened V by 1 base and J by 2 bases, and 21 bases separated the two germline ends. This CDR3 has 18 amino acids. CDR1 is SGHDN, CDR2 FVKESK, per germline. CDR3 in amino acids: CASSQVIPFSDGAYEQYF. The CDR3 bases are TGTGCCAGCAGCCAAGTCATACCTTTCTCAGACGGGGCCTACGAGCAGTACTTC.